The clone carrying this T cell receptor (beta chain) was recorded at least ten times. Its antigen is as yet unknown. The sample carries other DNA sequences with the same CDR3. This entry belongs to a study of metastatic and nonmetastatic thyroid tumors. Study in general: Malignant thyroid and benign thyroid patients provided blood and tumor or nodule tissue whose repertoires were compared.

Study results and caveats: Reported TCR beta diversity, measured in blood and tumor, was significantly higher for malignant thyroid tumors than for benign nodules.

Each patient came to thyroid surgery without any prior treatment (of any kind). Per the original methods: The authors used CDR3 differences across clinicopathological groups to build a distant-metastasis classifier for papillary thyroid cancer. TCRdb re-called clones from the PCR reads using MiXCR. The V and J calls follow TCRdb's processing rather than the paper's. The sample holds approximately 79,000 clones, around 7.8% seen once. The germline V gene has CDR1 SGDLS and CDR2 YYNGEE. The CDR3 has 15 amino acids. Deletions cut 3 bases from V and 6 bases from J, with 15 bases between. The receptor was isolated from a female donor with papillary thyroid cancer or a benign thyroid nodule (not recorded which). Some clones in this sample may be carry-over from other donors' samples. V usage is TRBV9 and J usage is TRBJ1-4; D possibly corresponds to TRBD1 (6 bases). Sequenced material: blood. The chain's CDR3 is CASSGTGTSHEKLFF. The CDR3 coding sequence is TGTGCCAGCAGCGGGACCGGGACATCCCATGAAAAACTGTTTTTT. Based on the CDR3 plus reference TRBV9 and TRBJ1-4, the full variable domain is DSGVTQTPKHLITATGQRVTLRCSPRSGDLSVYWYQQSLDQGLQFLIQYYNGEERAKGNILERFSAQQFPDLHSELNLSSLELGDSALYFCASSGTGTSHEKLFFGSGTQLSVL.